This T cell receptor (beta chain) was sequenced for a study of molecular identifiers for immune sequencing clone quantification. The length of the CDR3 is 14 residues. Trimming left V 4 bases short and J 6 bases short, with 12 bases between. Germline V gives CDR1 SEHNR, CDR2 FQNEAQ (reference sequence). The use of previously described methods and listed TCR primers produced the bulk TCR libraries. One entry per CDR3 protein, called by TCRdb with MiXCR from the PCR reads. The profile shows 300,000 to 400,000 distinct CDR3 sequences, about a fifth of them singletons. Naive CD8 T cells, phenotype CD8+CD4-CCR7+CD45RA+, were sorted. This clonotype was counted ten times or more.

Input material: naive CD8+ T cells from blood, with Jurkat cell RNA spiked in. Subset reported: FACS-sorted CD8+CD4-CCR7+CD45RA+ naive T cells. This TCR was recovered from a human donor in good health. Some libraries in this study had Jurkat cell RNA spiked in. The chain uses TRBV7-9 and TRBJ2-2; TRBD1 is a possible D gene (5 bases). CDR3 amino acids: CASSSRALAGELFF. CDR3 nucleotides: TGTGCCAGCAGCTCCAGGGCGCTTGCCGGGGAGCTGTTTTTT.